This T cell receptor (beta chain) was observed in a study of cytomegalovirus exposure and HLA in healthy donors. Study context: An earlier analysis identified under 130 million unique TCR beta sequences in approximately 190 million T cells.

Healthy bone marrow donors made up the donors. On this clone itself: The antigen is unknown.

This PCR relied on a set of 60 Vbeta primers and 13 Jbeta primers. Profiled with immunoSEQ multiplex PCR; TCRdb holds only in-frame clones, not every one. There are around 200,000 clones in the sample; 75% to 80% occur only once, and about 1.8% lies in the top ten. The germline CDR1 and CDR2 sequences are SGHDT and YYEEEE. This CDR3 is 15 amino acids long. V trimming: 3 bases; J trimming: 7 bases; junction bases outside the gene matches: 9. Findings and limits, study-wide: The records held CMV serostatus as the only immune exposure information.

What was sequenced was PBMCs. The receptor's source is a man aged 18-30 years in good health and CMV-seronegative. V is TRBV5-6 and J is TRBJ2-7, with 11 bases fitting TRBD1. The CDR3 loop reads CASSSDRGLTREQYF. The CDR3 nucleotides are TGTGCCAGCAGCTCGGACAGGGGGCTAACGCGGGAGCAGTACTTC.